This T cell receptor (beta chain) was sequenced for a study of T cell responses to AZD1222 COVID-19 vaccine. Trimming cost V 5 bases and J 5 bases; bases outside gene matches: 14. The CDR3 is 16 residues long. CDR1 is SEHNR and CDR2 is FQNEAQ in the germline V gene (reference sequence). In the case of this clone: What it recognizes is unknown.

General study results and limits: Donors in the cohort were predominantly white British and more often female, and clonal diversity was possibly underestimated. Nearly half of spike-specific TCRs reportedly target variant regions that are unmutated in the B.1.351 and B.1.1.7 variants. When two AZD1222 doses had been given, Spike-specific TCR breadth and depth rose.

Second-dose groups at about 4 or about 12 weeks were pooled. Only in-frame clones appear in the TCRdb table, and some are missing; sequencing was by immunoSEQ multiplex PCR. Of about 150,000 clones in the sample, 75% to 95% are singletons; the top ten hold less than 3.5%. V usage is TRBV7-9 and J usage is TRBJ2-5; TRBD2 matches 7 bases. The sequence was obtained from an adult who received the AZD1222 COVID-19 vaccine. The sample here was peripheral blood, taken 28 days after the second AZD1222 dose. The CDR3 nucleotides read TGTGCCAGCAGCACCGATGGGGAGGGATTGAAGGAGACCCAGTACTTC. Its protein is CASSTDGEGLKETQYF.